This T cell receptor (beta chain) was documented in a study of cytomegalovirus exposure and HLA in healthy donors. Study details: Earlier findings included 90 million to 120 million unique TCR beta sequences obtained from 180 million or so T cells.

This CDR3 is 11 amino acids long. Germline lookup yields CDR1 SSHAT and CDR2 FNYEAQ (reference sequence). The germline V and J ends were trimmed by 4 bases and 6 bases, with 6 bases remaining between them. The PCR was carried out with 60 Vbeta primers and 13 Jbeta primers. The repertoire was sequenced with immunoSEQ multiplex PCR; TCRdb's copy has only in-frame clones and lacks some. The profile shows approximately 180,000 clones, about 13% of them singletons. Study-wide results and limits: CMV serostatus alone was available as immune exposure information. Associated with cytomegalovirus, according to the listing, were 150 to 200 TCR beta chains.

In the case of this clone: The antigen remains undetermined.

The sequencing sample was made of PBMCs. The chain carries TRBV7-7 and TRBJ2-5; a possible D gene is TRBD2 (5 bases). The receptor's source is a man in his forties or fifties in good health and CMV-seropositive. CDR3 sequence (DNA): TGTGCCAGCAGCTCCGGGAAGACCCAGTACTTC. Its protein product is CASSSGKTQYF.